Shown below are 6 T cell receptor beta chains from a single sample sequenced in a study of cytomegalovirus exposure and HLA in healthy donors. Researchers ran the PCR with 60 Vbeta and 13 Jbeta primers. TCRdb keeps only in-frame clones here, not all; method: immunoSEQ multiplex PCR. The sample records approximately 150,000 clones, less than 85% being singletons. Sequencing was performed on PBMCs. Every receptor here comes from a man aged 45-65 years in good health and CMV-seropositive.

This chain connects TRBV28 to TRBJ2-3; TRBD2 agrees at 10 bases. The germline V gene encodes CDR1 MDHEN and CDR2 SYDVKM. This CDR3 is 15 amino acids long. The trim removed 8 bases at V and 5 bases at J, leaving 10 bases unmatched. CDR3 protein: CASSIAGGGGDTQYF. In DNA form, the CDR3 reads TGTGCCAGCTCTATAGCGGGAGGAGGAGGAGATACGCAGTATTTT.

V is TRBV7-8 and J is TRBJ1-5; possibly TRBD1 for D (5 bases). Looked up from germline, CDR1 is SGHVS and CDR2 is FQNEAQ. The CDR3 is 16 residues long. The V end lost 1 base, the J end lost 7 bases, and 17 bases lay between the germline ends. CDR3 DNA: TGTGCCAGCAGCTTAGATCATCGGGGGTCAGGGCAGCCCCAGCATTTT. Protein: CASSLDHRGSGQPQHF.

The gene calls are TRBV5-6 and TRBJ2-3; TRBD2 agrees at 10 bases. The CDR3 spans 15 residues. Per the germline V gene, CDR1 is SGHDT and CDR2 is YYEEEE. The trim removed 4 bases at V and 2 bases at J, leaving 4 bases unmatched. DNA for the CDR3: TGTGCCAGCAGCGAACTAGCGGGAATCACAGATACGCAGTATTTT. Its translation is CASSELAGITDTQYF.

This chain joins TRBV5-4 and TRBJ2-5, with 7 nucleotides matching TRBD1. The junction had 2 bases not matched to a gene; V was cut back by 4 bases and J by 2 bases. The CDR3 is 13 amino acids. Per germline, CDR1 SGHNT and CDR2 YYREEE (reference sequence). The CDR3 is CASSQDRQETQYF. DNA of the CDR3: TGTGCCAGCAGCCAGGACAGGCAAGAGACCCAGTACTTC.

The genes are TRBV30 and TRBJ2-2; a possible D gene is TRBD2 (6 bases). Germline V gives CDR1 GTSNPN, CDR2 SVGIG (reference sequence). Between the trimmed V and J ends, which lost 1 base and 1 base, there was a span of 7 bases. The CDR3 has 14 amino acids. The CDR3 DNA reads TGTGCCTGGAGTGGGGGAGGGAACACCGGGGAGCTGTTTTTT. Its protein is CAWSGGGNTGELFF.

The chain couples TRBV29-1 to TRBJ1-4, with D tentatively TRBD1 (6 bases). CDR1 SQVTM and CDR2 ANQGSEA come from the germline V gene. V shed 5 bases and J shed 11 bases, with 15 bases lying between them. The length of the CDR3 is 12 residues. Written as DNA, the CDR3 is TGCAGCGTTCGGGGGGCAGGGCGGAAACTGTTTTTT. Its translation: CSVRGAGRKLFF.